The entry that follows covers one T cell receptor (beta chain) sequence. As yet, its antigen is unknown. This may be a read error: a much more frequent sequence differs by one nucleotide. Germline lookup yields CDR1 LGHDT and CDR2 YNNKEL (reference sequence). CDR3 length: 13 amino acids. Sequencing libraries of naive CD8 cells derived from around 20,000 to 1,000,000 sorted cells with 10%, 30% or 50% RNA. The sample belongs to a study of molecular identifiers for immune sequencing clone quantification. As previously described, bulk TCR libraries were made using listed TCR primers. TCRdb analysed the PCR reads with MiXCR anew, one entry per CDR3 protein. The data show about 65,000 distinct CDR3 sequences, with roughly 18% seen just once and roughly 1.6% held by the top ten. Study results and limitations: In a background of about 900,000 naive cells, spiked Jurkat TCR RNA from one cell was reportedly detectable. Clonotypes topping 20 RNA copies carried over 98% of effector molecules but under 1% of naive ones.

Source material: naive CD8+ T cells from blood, with Jurkat cell RNA spiked in. Subset indicated: FACS-sorted CD8+CD4-CCR7+CD45RA+ naive T cells. This rearrangement joins TRBV3-1 to TRBJ2-3, with D unresolved. The receptor comes from a human donor in good health. Some libraries in this study had Jurkat cell RNA spiked in. CDR3 in DNA: TGTGCCAGCAGCCAAGATCTGTTGGATACGCAGTGTTTT. The encoded protein is CASSQDLLDTQCF.